This TCR beta chain originates from a study of Tregs in tolerant kidney transplant recipients. Recipients received nonmyeloablative bone marrow transplants from related graft donors, with transient mixed chimerism. Comment on this clone: The antigen is not known.

This CDR3 spans 17 amino acids. The V gene end was trimmed by 0 bases and the J gene end by 5 bases; junction bases not matched to a gene: 12. Germline CDR1 reads LGHNA; CDR2 reads YNFKEQ. Study-level points and caveats: Tregs expanded with activated donor B cells seemed most donor-specific. Some patients' samples used different primers over time, so nucleotide sequences weren't comparable. Antigen-driven expansion was suggested because donor-specific Tregs expanded more than all Tregs in tolerant patients. This study did not directly address biological reproducibility.

TCRdb's copy holds only in-frame clones and misses some; the assay was immunoSEQ multiplex PCR. This sample has about 81,000 clones, with about 91% found just once. Sequencing was performed on CD4+ T cells from blood (PBMCs), taken 24 months after the transplant. This receptor was obtained from a human patient who received a combined kidney and bone marrow transplant. The T cells may come from the graft donor. The chain links TRBV4-2 to TRBJ2-5, with 7 bases that match TRBD2. The CDR3 loop reads CASSQEGKREWFETQYF. The CDR3 DNA reads as TGTGCCAGCAGCCAAGAAGGGAAGCGGGAATGGTTTGAGACCCAGTACTTC.